Each of the 21 T cell receptor beta chains below was sequenced from the same sample in a study of metastatic and nonmetastatic thyroid tumors. TCRdb re-called clones via MiXCR from the PCR reads. Among around 20,000 clones listed, around 16% were seen once. Not a single patient had been given any form of treatment at any point before undergoing thyroid surgery. Material: blood. All receptors come from a male donor with papillary thyroid cancer or a benign thyroid nodule (not recorded which). Some clones in this sample may be carry-over from other donors' samples.

This clone has only a few counts. The chain couples TRBV11-2 to TRBJ2-7; D is undetermined. The length of the CDR3 is 11 residues. Germline V CDR1 and CDR2: SGHAT, FQNNGV. V lost 5 bases to trimming and J lost 7 bases, with 9 bases between them. The chain's CDR3 is CASSGEREQYF. The DNA for the CDR3 is TGTGCCAGCAGCGGAGAGAGAGAGCAGTACTTC.

The chain carries TRBV18 and TRBJ1-2, with D tentatively TRBD1 (5 bases). V dropped 5 bases and J dropped 8 bases, with 15 bases sitting between them. Germline V gives CDR1 KGHSH, CDR2 LQKENI. The CDR3 has 13 residues. The CDR3 sequence: CASSSGRESGYTF. Here the CDR3 DNA reads TGTGCCAGCTCATCGGGACGCGAAAGCGGCTACACCTTC.

This clone occurred many times. The chain joins TRBV29-1 to TRBJ2-7; maybe TRBD2 (6 bases). V was shortened by 6 bases and J by 6 bases, with 12 bases between the two germline ends. Per the germline V gene, CDR1 is SQVTM and CDR2 is ANQGSEA. The CDR3 has 11 amino acids. Here the CDR3 DNA reads TGCAGCGTGGTAACTAGCAGCGAGCAGTACTTC. It codes for CSVVTSSEQYF.

The table lists this clone with many counts. The V gene is TRBV20-1, the J gene TRBJ2-2; perhaps TRBD2 as D (6 bases). The CDR3 has 12 amino acids. Germline loops: CDR1 DFQATT, CDR2 SNEGSKA (reference sequence). V lost 6 bases to trimming and J lost 6 bases, with 11 bases between them. The CDR3, as DNA: TGCAGTGCGACGACTAGATCCGGGGAGCTGTTTTTT. It codes for CSATTRSGELFF.

This clone was seen many times. The V and J genes are TRBV5-1 and TRBJ2-2; 10 positions agree with TRBD2. Germline CDR1 is SGHRS and CDR2 is YFSETQ. With 4 bases clipped from V and 3 bases from J, the junction kept 12 bases outside the gene matches. This CDR3 is built from 18 residues. The CDR3 DNA sequence: TGCGCCAGCAGCCTAAACCAAGCGGGAGGGAGGGACACCGGGGAGCTGTTTTTT. It specifies CASSLNQAGGRDTGELFF.

Only one count was recorded for this clone. J is TRBJ1-2 and V is TRBV20-1; 7 bases are shared with TRBD1. There are 13 residues in the CDR3. Germline V gives CDR1 DFQATT, CDR2 SNEGSKA (reference sequence). The junction had 8 bases not matched to a gene; V was cut back by 2 bases and J by 8 bases. CDR3 sequence: CSARPQGREGYTF. In DNA form, the CDR3 reads TGCAGTGCTAGACCACAGGGGAGAGAAGGCTACACCTTC.

There are many counts of this clone. CDR3 region: CASSPDTSTDTQYF. Written as DNA, the CDR3 is TGTGCCAGCAGCCCAGACACGAGCACAGATACGCAGTATTTT. The chain employs TRBV13 and TRBJ2-3; D call uncertain. The V end lost 5 bases, the J end lost 0 bases, and 9 bases lay between the germline ends. The length of the CDR3 is 14 residues. In germline, CDR1 is PRHDT, CDR2 FYEKMQ (reference sequence).

Ten or more counts support this clone. This chain uses TRBV2 with TRBJ1-3; possible D gene TRBD1, 5 bases. Trimming shortened V by 2 bases and J by 0 bases, and 8 bases separated the two germline ends. Germline V gene sequence: CDR1 SNHLY, CDR2 FYNNEI. CDR3 size: 15 residues. In DNA, the CDR3 is TGTGCCAGCAGTGAACGGGGGGTCTCTGGAAACACCATATATTTT. It yields the protein CASSERGVSGNTIYF.

This clone was picked up many times. V and J are TRBV7-9 and TRBJ2-2; the match to TRBD1 covers 9 bases. The CDR3 runs to 15 residues. The V and J ends lost 3 bases and 1 base, in that order; junction bases with no gene match: 0. In germline, CDR1 is SEHNR, CDR2 FQNEAQ (reference sequence). The DNA for the CDR3 is TGTGCCAGCAGCTTGGGACAGGGGAACACCGGGGAGCTGTTTTTT. Amino acids: CASSLGQGNTGELFF.

The CDR3 spells CASRDHSYEQYF. The CDR3, as DNA: TGTGCCAGCAGGGACCACTCCTACGAGCAGTACTTC. The J gene is TRBJ2-7, the V gene TRBV11-2; D call uncertain. Trimming removed 6 bases at V and 0 bases at J, with 6 bases between. Germline lookup yields CDR1 SGHAT and CDR2 FQNNGV. The CDR3 covers 12 residues. The full variable domain, in which reference TRBV11-2 and TRBJ2-7 provide the parts outside the CDR3, is EAGVAQSPRYKIIEKRQSVAFWCNPISGHATLYWYQQILGQGPKLLIQFQNNGVVDDSQLPKDRFSAERLKGVDSTLKIQPAKLEDSAVYLCASRDHSYEQYFGPGTRLTVT.

Many counts were recorded for this clone. The chain uses TRBV5-4 and TRBJ1-1, with D perhaps matching TRBD1 (6 bases). The CDR3 is 14 amino acids. V lost 2 bases and J 7 bases, leaving 15 bases between the germline ends. CDR1 and CDR2 from the germline V gene are SGHNT and YYREEE (reference sequence). The CDR3 nucleotides read TGTGCCAGCAGCTTATCAAACAGGGATAGTGAAGCTTTCTTT. Translating it yields CASSLSNRDSEAFF. Full variable domain (missing parts from reference TRBV5-4 and TRBJ1-1): ETGVTQSPTHLIKTRGQQVTLRCSSQSGHNTVSWYQQALGQGPQFIFQYYREEENGRGNFPPRFSGLQFPNYSSELNVNALELDDSALYLCASSLSNRDSEAFFGQGTRLTVV.

This clone was observed many times. V and J are TRBV2 and TRBJ2-1; D is unclear. The germline gives CDR1 SNHLY, CDR2 FYNNEI. This CDR3 has 14 residues. V was cut by 3 bases and J by 3 bases, with 9 bases left in between. The CDR3 region has the DNA TGTGCCAGCAGTGAGGCCAGAGTCTACAATGAGCAGTTCTTC. Its protein is CASSEARVYNEQFF.

Sample share makes this clone medium-sized. The chain links TRBV20-1 to TRBJ2-1, with TRBD2 matching 8 bases. V lost 4 bases, J lost 10 bases, and 12 bases stayed unmatched. The CDR3 is 14 residues long. Per germline, CDR1 DFQATT and CDR2 SNEGSKA (reference sequence). The CDR3 is CSAKSGRGGNEQFF. CDR3 coding DNA: TGCAGTGCTAAAAGCGGGAGAGGGGGTAACGAGCAGTTCTTC.

This clone is categorized as medium-sized. The V and J genes are TRBV2 and TRBJ2-7; D is ambiguous. V lost 1 base to trimming and J lost 6 bases, with 7 bases between them. The germline V gene has CDR1 SNHLY and CDR2 FYNNEI. This CDR3 comprises 12 residues. The CDR3 reads CASSEGPGEQYF. The CDR3 DNA is TGTGCCAGCAGTGAAGGCCCTGGCGAGCAGTACTTC.

This clone was seen many times. The chain uses TRBV6-2 or TRBV6-3 and TRBJ2-2; TRBD2 aligns across 8 bases. The germline CDR1 and CDR2 sequences are MNHEY and SVGEGT. This CDR3 is 16 amino acids long. Trimming took 6 bases from V and 5 from J; bases not matched to a gene: 11. CDR3 nucleotides: TGTGCCAGCAGACCTCACGGACTAGCATGGACCGGGGAGCTGTTTTTT. It translates to CASRPHGLAWTGELFF.

This clone showed up just a few times. Since the CDR3 does not end with the conserved phenylalanine or tryptophan, this likely comes from a read error. The V gene is TRBV9, the J gene TRBJ1-2; no clear D gene. Between the trimmed V and J ends, which lost 7 bases and 2 bases, there was a span of 6 bases. From germline, CDR1 is SGDLS and CDR2 YYNGEE. CDR3 size: 11 residues. CDR3 residues: CASGINYGYTL. CDR3 DNA: TGTGCCAGCGGTATAAACTATGGCTACACCCTC.

This clone has a count of ten or more. CDR3 amino acids: CASSALAANTGELFF. DNA for the CDR3: TGTGCCAGCAGCGCCCTAGCGGCGAACACCGGGGAGCTGTTTTTT. The chain employs TRBV9 and TRBJ2-2; 7 positions agree with TRBD2. The J segment lost 0 bases and the V segment lost 3 bases, leaving 2 bases of the junction unmatched. The V gene's germline CDR1 is SGDLS and CDR2 YYNGEE. CDR3 length: 15 residues.

This chain connects TRBV6-2 or TRBV6-3 to TRBJ2-1; 9 bases line up with TRBD2. CDR1 MNHEY and CDR2 SVGEGT come from the germline V gene. V trimming: 5 bases; J trimming: 0 bases; junction bases outside the gene matches: 11. The CDR3 sequence is 18 residues long. The CDR3 spells CASSKRLAVRSSYNEQFF. The CDR3 nucleotides read TGTGCCAGCAGTAAAAGACTAGCGGTTAGGAGCTCCTACAATGAGCAGTTCTTC.

This clone was counted at least ten times. The chain links TRBV5-1 to TRBJ2-6; perhaps TRBD1 as D (6 bases). The V and J ends lost 4 bases and 2 bases respectively, with 16 bases between them. CDR1 is SGHRS and CDR2 is YFSETQ in the germline V gene. There are 17 residues in the CDR3. DNA of the CDR3: TGCGCCAGCAGCCAGTTCGGACAGATCCCTGGGGCCAACGTCCTGACTTTC. It specifies CASSQFGQIPGANVLTF. Variable domain in full (rest from reference TRBV5-1 and TRBJ2-6): KAGVTQTPRYLIKTRGQQVTLSCSPISGHRSVSWYQQTPGQGLQFLFEYFSETQRNKGNFPGRFSGRQFSNSRSEMNVSTLELGDSALYLCASSQFGQIPGANVLTFGAGSRLTVL.

This clone was seen at least ten times. The V gene is TRBV27, the J gene TRBJ2-1, with TRBD2 matching over 9 bases. J was trimmed by 2 bases and V by 3 bases; bases with no gene match: 5. Germline V CDR1 and CDR2: MNHEY, SMNVEV (reference sequence). The CDR3 loop spans 16 amino acids. The DNA of the CDR3 is TGTGCCAGCAGTTTTTTAGCGGGAGTGACCTACAATGAGCAGTTCTTC. It yields the protein CASSFLAGVTYNEQFF.

There are many counts of this clone. The same CDR3 arises from other DNA sequences in this sample as well. This rearrangement joins TRBV6-4 to TRBJ2-3; TRBD2 matches at 10 bases. This CDR3 is built from 15 residues. V shed 5 bases, J shed 1 base, and the junction held 3 bases outside the gene matches. Germline V CDR1 and CDR2: MRHNA, SNTAGT. Here the CDR3 DNA reads TGTGCCAGCAGTTCCGGGACTAGCGGCACAGATACGCAGTATTTT. Encoded protein: CASSSGTSGTDTQYF.